The 13 T cell receptor beta chains reported below all come from one sample, sequenced in a study of T cell responses to AZD1222 COVID-19 vaccine (dated by TCRdb to the early 2020s). The time point label corresponds to: baseline before first vaccination. The receptor library was made with the immunoSEQ multiplex PCR assay. TCRdb holds this immuneACCESS table with in-frame rearrangements only. Some clones are missing; in checked studies, unresolved V genes explain under half, and the rest has no known cause. The sample data list about 160,000 clones, and about nine tenths of these were observed just once. The ten most abundant clones make up 5.5% of the sample. This specimen was peripheral blood, taken on day 0 of AZD1222 vaccination. These receptors originate from an adult in good health.

The chain recombines TRBV2 with TRBJ1-4, with D perhaps matching TRBD1 (5 bases). The V and J ends lost 5 bases and 0 bases respectively, with 10 bases between them. The CDR3 runs to 15 residues. Germline-derived CDR1 and CDR2 are SNHLY and FYNNEI. CDR3 residues: CASSTDRATNEKLFF. In DNA form, the CDR3 reads TGTGCCAGCAGTACAGACAGAGCAACTAATGAAAAACTGTTTTTT.

This chain connects TRBV28 to TRBJ2-2; 8 positions agree with TRBD1. The germline V gene has CDR1 MDHEN and CDR2 SYDVKM. V was clipped by 5 bases and J by 1 base; unmatched bases: 9. The CDR3 runs 17 residues. The CDR3 DNA follows: TGTGCCAGCAGTCCGTGGACAGGGAATAAGAACACCGGGGAGCTGTTTTTT. Its protein product is CASSPWTGNKNTGELFF.

The V and J genes are TRBV28 and TRBJ2-3; D is uncertain. This CDR3 contains 16 residues. Germline V gene data show CDR1 as MDHEN and CDR2 as SYDVKM. The ends were cut back, 0 bases at V and 3 bases at J, with 13 bases in the middle. Written as DNA, the CDR3 is TGTGCCAGCAGTTTATGGAAGATTGCTGGGACAGATACGCAGTATTTT. Amino acids: CASSLWKIAGTDTQYF.

This chain uses TRBV28 with TRBJ2-7; 7 nucleotides match TRBD1. Germline V gene data show CDR1 as MDHEN and CDR2 as SYDVKM. V trimming: 8 bases; J trimming: 2 bases; junction bases outside the gene matches: 9. This CDR3 is built from 14 residues. The DNA of the CDR3 is TGTGCCAGCGGCGCCCCAGGGGGAGCCTACGAGCAGTACTTC. It codes for CASGAPGGAYEQYF.

V and J are TRBV2 and TRBJ1-5; TRBD1 might be the D (6 bases). Germline V gene sequence: CDR1 SNHLY, CDR2 FYNNEI. CDR3 size: 16 residues. Trimming left V 4 bases short and J 2 bases short, with 15 bases between. The CDR3 protein is CASSGDQGQGNQPQHF. Here the CDR3 DNA reads TGTGCCAGCAGTGGGGACCAGGGGCAGGGCAATCAGCCCCAGCATTTT.

The chain couples TRBV4-3 to TRBJ1-6, with D maybe TRBD1 (5 bases). The germline gives CDR1 LGHNA, CDR2 YSLEER. The CDR3 loop spans 15 amino acids. Trimming shortened V by 1 base and J by 9 bases, and 13 bases separated the two germline ends. CDR3 DNA: TGCGCCAGCAGCCAAGTCGCGGGGGAGACTTCACCCCTCCACTTT. As protein: CASSQVAGETSPLHF.

The chain combines TRBV2 with TRBJ1-1, with TRBD1 identical over 8 bases. The germline V gene encodes CDR1 SNHLY and CDR2 FYNNEI. Unmatched junction bases numbered 7, after V lost 7 bases and J lost 3 bases. The CDR3 spans 14 residues. DNA of the CDR3: TGTGCCAGCACTTGGGGACAGGTCGACACTGAAGCTTTCTTT. Translation gives CASTWGQVDTEAFF.

The chain combines TRBV6-1 with TRBJ1-5, with D hard to call. V was clipped by 1 base and J by 5 bases, with 6 bases between them. Germline V gene lookup returns CDR1 MNHNS and CDR2 SASEGT. This CDR3 region has 13 residues. The CDR3 DNA reads TGTGCCAGCAGTGAAGGGACCCATCAGCCCCAGCATTTT. This encodes CASSEGTHQPQHF.

This chain connects TRBV28 to TRBJ1-2; unclear D gene. Germline V CDR1 and CDR2: MDHEN, SYDVKM. CDR3 length: 14 amino acids. The V end lost 5 bases, the J end lost 1 base, and 11 bases lay between the germline ends. CDR3 region: CASSVPLVNYGYTF. The CDR3 DNA is TGTGCCAGCAGTGTTCCCCTTGTTAACTATGGCTACACCTTC.

The sample holds one count of this clone. CDR3 sequence (DNA): TGTGCCAGCAGCCCCGGGACAGGGGGCACAGATACGCAGTATTTT. Translated: CASSPGTGGTDTQYF. This chain joins TRBV7-3 and TRBJ2-3, with TRBD1 matching 10 bases. V was pared by 5 bases and J by 1 base, with 3 bases of the junction left unmatched. Germline CDR1 SGHTA, CDR2 FQGTGA. The CDR3 has 15 residues.

There are a few counts of this clone. The rearrangement joins TRBV7-9 to TRBJ2-1, with D tentatively TRBD1 (5 bases). This CDR3 has 12 amino acids. Germline lookup yields CDR1 SEHNR and CDR2 FQNEAQ (reference sequence). Trimming left V 10 bases short and J 5 bases short, with 12 bases between. The CDR3 nucleotides read TGTGCCACGCAGGGTGGCGACAATGAGCAGTTCTTC. As protein: CATQGGDNEQFF.

The chain links TRBV30 to TRBJ1-4; D not certain. Germline values: CDR1 GTSNPN, CDR2 SVGIG (reference sequence). The CDR3 totals 15 residues. The germline V and J ends were trimmed by 0 bases and 7 bases, with 15 bases remaining between them. The CDR3 sequence is CAWSVRERDSEKLFF. The CDR3 DNA is TGTGCCTGGAGTGTAAGGGAGAGAGATAGTGAAAAACTGTTTTTT.

This chain joins TRBV29-1 and TRBJ2-2; 7 bases are a match to TRBD2. This CDR3 has 13 amino acids. V lost 2 bases and J lost 8; bases outside the gene matches: 5. Germline loops: CDR1 SQVTM, CDR2 ANQGSEA. CDR3 nucleotide sequence: TGCAGCGTTGAATTTGGGAGGGGAGGGGAGCTGTTTTTT. Protein product: CSVEFGRGGELFF.